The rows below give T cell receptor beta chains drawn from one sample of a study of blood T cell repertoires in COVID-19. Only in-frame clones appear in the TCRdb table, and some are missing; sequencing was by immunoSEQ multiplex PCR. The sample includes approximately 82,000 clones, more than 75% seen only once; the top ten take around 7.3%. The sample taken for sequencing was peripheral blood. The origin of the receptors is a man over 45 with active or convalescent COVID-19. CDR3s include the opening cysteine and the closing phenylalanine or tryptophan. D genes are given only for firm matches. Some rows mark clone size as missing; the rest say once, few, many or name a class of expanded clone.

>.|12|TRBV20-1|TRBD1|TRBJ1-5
CSARDRAVTQHF
TGCAGTGCTCGTGACAGGGCGGTGACCCAGCATTTT
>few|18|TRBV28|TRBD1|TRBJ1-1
CASSSFTGARGMNTEAFF
TGTGCCAGCAGTTCTTTCACAGGGGCCCGGGGTATGAACACTGAAGCTTTCTTT
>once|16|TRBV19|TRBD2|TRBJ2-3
CASSIGRGGSADTQYF
TGTGCCAGTAGTATTGGGCGCGGGGGGTCCGCAGATACGCAGTATTTT
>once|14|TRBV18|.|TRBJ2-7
CASSEAQGLGEQYF
TGTGCCAGCTCTGAGGCACAGGGTTTAGGCGAGCAGTACTTC
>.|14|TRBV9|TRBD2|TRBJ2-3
CASSTSGGPDTQYF
TGTGCCAGCAGCACCAGCGGGGGGCCAGATACGCAGTATTTT
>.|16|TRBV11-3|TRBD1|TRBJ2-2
CASSLGGQGGTGELFF
TGTGCCAGCAGCTTAGGGGGACAGGGCGGCACCGGGGAGCTGTTTTTT
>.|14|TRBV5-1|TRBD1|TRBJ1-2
CASSSGQGGVGYTF
TGCGCCAGCAGCTCGGGACAGGGAGGCGTTGGCTACACCTTC
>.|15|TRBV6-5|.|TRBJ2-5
CASSYSGKLEETQYF
TGTGCCAGCAGTTATTCAGGGAAGTTGGAAGAGACCCAGTACTTC
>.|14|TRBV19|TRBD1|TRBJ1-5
CASSGQGGNQPQHF
TGTGCCAGTAGTGGACAGGGCGGCAATCAGCCCCAGCATTTT
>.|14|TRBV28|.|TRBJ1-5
CASRPHDINQPQHF
TGTGCCAGCAGGCCCCACGACATAAATCAGCCCCAGCATTTT
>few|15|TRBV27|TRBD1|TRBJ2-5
CASSAGQGSRETQYF
TGTGCCAGCAGCGCGGGACAGGGGAGCCGAGAGACCCAGTACTTC
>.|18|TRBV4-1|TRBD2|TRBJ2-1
CASSGRLAGGSSYNEQFF
TGCGCCAGCAGCGGGCGACTAGCGGGGGGGAGCTCCTACAATGAGCAGTTCTTC
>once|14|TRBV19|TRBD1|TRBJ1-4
CASRPAGGREKLFF
TGTGCCAGTAGACCGGCAGGGGGCCGTGAAAAACTGTTTTTT
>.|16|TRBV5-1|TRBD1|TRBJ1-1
CASSRTGTGGAAEAFF
TGCGCCAGCAGCCGTACCGGGACAGGGGGCGCAGCTGAAGCTTTCTTT
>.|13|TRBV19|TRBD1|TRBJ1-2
CASSQTGAYGYTF
TGTGCCAGTAGTCAGACAGGGGCCTATGGCTACACCTTC
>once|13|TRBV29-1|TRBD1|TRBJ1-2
CSPRGQGDRSYTF
TGCAGCCCACGGGGACAGGGAGACCGGAGCTACACCTTC
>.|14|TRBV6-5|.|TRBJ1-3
CASSYQGSGNTIYF
TGTGCCAGCAGCTACCAGGGCTCTGGAAACACCATATATTTT
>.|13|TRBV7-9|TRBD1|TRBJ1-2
CASSPGQGGGYTF
TGTGCCAGCAGCCCCGGACAGGGGGGTGGCTACACCTTC
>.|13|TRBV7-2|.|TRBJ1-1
CASSYVEGAEAFF
TGTGCCAGCAGCTATGTAGAAGGGGCTGAAGCTTTCTTT
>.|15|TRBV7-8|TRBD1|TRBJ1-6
CASSFGGQGNSPLHF
TGTGCCAGCAGCTTTGGGGGACAGGGGAATTCACCCCTCCACTTT
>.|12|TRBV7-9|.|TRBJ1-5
CASKGVIKPQHF
TGTGCCAGCAAAGGGGTGATAAAGCCCCAGCATTTT
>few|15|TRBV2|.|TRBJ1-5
CASSEEVGGNQPQHF
TGTGCCAGCAGTGAAGAGGTTGGGGGGAATCAGCCCCAGCATTTT
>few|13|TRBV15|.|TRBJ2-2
CATSRQYTGELFF
TGTGCCACCAGCAGGCAGTACACCGGGGAGCTGTTTTTT
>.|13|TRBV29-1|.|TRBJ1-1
CSVEGRVYTEAFF
TGCAGCGTTGAGGGCAGGGTGTACACTGAAGCTTTCTTT
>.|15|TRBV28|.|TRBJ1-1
CASSLDGRGITEAFF
TGTGCCAGCAGTTTAGACGGCAGGGGAATCACTGAAGCTTTCTTT
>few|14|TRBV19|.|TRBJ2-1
CASSGGARDNEQFF
TGTGCCAGTAGTGGGGGGGCCCGAGACAATGAGCAGTTCTTC
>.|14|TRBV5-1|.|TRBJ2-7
CASSYRDRLEGQYF
TGCGCCAGCAGCTACCGGGACCGCCTGGAGGGGCAGTACTTC
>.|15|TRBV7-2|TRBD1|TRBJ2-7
CASSRSTGALNEQYF
TGTGCCAGCAGTCGCTCGACAGGGGCCCTGAACGAGCAGTACTTC
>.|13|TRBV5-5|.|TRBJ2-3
CASSQGGTDTQYF
TGTGCCAGCAGCCAAGGGGGCACAGATACGCAGTATTTT
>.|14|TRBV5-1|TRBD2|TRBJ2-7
CASSSGLATYEQYF
TGCGCCAGCAGCTCGGGACTAGCGACCTACGAGCAGTACTTC
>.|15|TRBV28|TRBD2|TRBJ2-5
CASSPRLAGDETQYF
TGTGCCAGCAGTCCGCGACTAGCGGGGGATGAGACCCAGTACTTC
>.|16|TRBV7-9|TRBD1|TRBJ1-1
CASSLGTGLIVTEAFF
TGTGCCAGCAGCTTAGGGACAGGGTTGATTGTCACTGAAGCTTTCTTT
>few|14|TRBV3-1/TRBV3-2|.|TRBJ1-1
CASSQVSVNTEAFF
TGTGCCAGCAGCCAAGTGTCCGTGAACACTGAAGCTTTCTTT
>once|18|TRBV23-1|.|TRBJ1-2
CASSQSEEGPPVGYGYTF
TGCGCCAGCAGTCAATCGGAGGAGGGGCCCCCGGTGGGCTATGGCTATACCTTC
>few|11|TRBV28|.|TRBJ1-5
CASSGGGPQHF
TGTGCCAGCAGTGGGGGGGGGCCCCAGCATTTT
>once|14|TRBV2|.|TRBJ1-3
CASTQGSGGNTIYF
TGTGCCAGCACCCAGGGATCAGGAGGAAACACCATATATTTT
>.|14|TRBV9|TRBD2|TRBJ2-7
CASSETSGSYEQYF
TGTGCCAGCAGCGAAACTAGCGGGTCTTACGAGCAGTACTTC
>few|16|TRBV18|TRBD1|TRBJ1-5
CASSPSGTGNNQPQHF
TGTGCCAGCTCACCTTCCGGGACAGGGAACAATCAGCCCCAGCATTTT
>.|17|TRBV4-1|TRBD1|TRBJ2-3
CASSQDWTGQSTDTQYF
TGCGCCAGCAGCCAAGATTGGACAGGGCAGAGCACAGATACGCAGTATTTT
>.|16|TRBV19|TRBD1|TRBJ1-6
CASSISGTGGNSPLHF
TGTGCCAGTAGTATCTCCGGGACAGGGGGTAATTCACCCCTCCACTTT
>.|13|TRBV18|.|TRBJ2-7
CASSLSGRYEQYF
TGTGCCAGCTCACTTTCAGGTCGGTACGAGCAGTACTTC
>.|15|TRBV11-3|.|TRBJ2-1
CASSLAGAFYNEQFF
TGTGCCAGCAGCTTAGCAGGGGCCTTCTACAATGAGCAGTTCTTC